This TCR beta chain was found in a study of blood T cells in healthy people across ages. The CDR3 spans 13 residues. V was pared by 5 bases and J by 4 bases, with 11 bases between. At least ten counts were recorded for this clonotype. A J-beta primer mix and a sample-barcoded 5' primer were used in a second PCR of roughly 6 to 11 cycles. TCRdb reanalysed the 5' RACE reads using MiXCR and keeps one entry per CDR3 protein. This table holds over a million distinct CDR3 sequences, approximately 43% found once. The TCR originated in a woman between 18 and 29 years old in good health. V gene TRBV12-3 or TRBV12-4 combines with J gene TRBJ2-5; D perhaps matches TRBD1 (5 bases). The sequencing sample was made of blood. CDR3 amino acids: CASSQQVGETQYF. CDR3 sequence (DNA): TGTGCCAGCAGTCAACAGGTTGGAGAGACCCAGTACTTC.